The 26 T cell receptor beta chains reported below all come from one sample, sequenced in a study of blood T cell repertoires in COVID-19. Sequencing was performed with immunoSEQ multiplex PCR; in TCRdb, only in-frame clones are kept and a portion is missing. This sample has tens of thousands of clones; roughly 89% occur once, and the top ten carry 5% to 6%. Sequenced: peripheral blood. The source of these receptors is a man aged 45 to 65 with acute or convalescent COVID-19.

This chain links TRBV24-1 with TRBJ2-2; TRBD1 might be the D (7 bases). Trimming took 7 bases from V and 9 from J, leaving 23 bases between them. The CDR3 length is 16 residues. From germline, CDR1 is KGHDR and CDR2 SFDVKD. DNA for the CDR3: TGTGCCACCAGCAGGACAGGTTGGCGGGATCACCGGGAGCTGTTTTTT. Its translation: CATSRTGWRDHRELFF.

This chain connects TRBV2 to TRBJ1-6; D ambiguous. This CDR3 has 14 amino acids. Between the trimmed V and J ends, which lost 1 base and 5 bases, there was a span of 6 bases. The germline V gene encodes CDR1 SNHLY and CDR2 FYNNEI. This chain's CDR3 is CASSEERNNSPLHF. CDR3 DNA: TGTGCCAGCAGTGAAGAGAGAAATAATTCACCCCTCCACTTT.

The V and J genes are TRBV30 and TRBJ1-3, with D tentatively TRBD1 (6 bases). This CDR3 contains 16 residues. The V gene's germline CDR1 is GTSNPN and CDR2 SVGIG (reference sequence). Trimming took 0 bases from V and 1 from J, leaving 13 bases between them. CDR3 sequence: CAWSVRGGGSGNTIYF. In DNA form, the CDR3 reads TGTGCCTGGAGTGTCCGAGGGGGGGGGTCTGGAAACACCATATATTTT. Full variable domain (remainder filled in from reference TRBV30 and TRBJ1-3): SQTIHQWPATLVQPVGSPLSLECTVEGTSNPNLYWYRQAAGRGLQLLFYSVGIGQISSEVPQNLSASRPQDRQFILSSKKLLLSDSGFYLCAWSVRGGGSGNTIYFGEGSWLTVV.

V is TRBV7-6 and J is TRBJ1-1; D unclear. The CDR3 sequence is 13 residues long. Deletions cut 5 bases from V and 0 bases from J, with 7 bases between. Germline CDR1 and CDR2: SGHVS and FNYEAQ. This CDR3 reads CASSGGLNTEAFF. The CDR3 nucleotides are TGTGCCAGCAGCGGCGGGTTGAACACTGAAGCTTTCTTT.

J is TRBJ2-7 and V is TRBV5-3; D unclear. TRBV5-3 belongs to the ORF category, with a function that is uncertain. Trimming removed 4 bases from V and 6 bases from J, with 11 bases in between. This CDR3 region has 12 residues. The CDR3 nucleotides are TGTGCCAGAAGCAGGCCCTGCGGCGAGCAGTACTTC. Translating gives CARSRPCGEQYF.

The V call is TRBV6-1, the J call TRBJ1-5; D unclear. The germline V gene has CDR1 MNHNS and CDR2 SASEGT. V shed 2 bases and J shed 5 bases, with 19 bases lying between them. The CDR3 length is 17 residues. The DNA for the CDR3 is TGTGCCAGCAGTGAATTCATATTGGGAGGGAGGGATCAGCCCCAGCATTTT. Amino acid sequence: CASSEFILGGRDQPQHF.

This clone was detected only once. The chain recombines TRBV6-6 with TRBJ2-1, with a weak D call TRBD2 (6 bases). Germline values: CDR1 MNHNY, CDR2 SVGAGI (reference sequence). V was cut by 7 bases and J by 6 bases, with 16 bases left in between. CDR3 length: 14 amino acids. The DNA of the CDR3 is TGTGCCAGCACCATAGGGGACTCTCTCAATGAGCAGTTCTTC. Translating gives CASTIGDSLNEQFF.

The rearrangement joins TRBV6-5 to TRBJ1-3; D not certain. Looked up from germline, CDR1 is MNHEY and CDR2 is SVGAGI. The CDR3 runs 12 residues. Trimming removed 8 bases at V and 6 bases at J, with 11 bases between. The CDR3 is CASLDTQNTIYF. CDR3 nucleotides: TGTGCCAGCCTCGACACCCAAAACACCATATATTTT.

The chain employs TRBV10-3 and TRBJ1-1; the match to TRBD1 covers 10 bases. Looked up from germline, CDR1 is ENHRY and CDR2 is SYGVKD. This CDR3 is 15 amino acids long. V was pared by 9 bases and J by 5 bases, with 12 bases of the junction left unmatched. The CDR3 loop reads CAINPGQGSGTEAFF. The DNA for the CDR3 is TGTGCCATAAACCCGGGACAGGGGTCGGGGACTGAAGCTTTCTTT.

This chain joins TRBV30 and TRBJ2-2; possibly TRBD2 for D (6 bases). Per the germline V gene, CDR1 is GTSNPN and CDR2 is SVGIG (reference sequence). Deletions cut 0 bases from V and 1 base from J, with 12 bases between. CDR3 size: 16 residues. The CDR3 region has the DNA TGTGCCTGGAGTGTATCACGGACTAAGAACACCGGGGAGCTGTTTTTT. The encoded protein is CAWSVSRTKNTGELFF.

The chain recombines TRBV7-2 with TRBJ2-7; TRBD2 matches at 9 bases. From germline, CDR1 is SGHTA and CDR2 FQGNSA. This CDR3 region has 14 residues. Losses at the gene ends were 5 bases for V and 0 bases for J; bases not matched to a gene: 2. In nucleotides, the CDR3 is TGTGCCAGCAGCCCGGGACTAGCCTCCTACGAGCAGTACTTC. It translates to CASSPGLASYEQYF.

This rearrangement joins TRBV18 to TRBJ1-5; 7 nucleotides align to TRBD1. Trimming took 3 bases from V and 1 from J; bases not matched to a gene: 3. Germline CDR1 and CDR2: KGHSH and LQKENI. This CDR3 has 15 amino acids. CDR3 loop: CASSPGTESNQPQHF. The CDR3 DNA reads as TGTGCCAGCTCACCCGGGACAGAGAGCAATCAGCCCCAGCATTTT.

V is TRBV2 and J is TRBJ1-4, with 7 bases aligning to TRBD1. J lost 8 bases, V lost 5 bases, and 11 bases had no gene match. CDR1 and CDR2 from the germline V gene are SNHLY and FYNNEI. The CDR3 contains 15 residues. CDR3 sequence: CASSPNRGPEEKLFF. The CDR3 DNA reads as TGTGCCAGCAGTCCTAACAGGGGACCTGAGGAAAAACTGTTTTTT.

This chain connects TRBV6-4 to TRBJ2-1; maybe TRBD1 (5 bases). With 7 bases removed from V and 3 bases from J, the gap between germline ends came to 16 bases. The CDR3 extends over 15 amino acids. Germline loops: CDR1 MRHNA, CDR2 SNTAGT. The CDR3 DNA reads TGTGCCAGCACCGCACTGGCAGGGCTCTACAATGAGCAGTTCTTC. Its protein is CASTALAGLYNEQFF.

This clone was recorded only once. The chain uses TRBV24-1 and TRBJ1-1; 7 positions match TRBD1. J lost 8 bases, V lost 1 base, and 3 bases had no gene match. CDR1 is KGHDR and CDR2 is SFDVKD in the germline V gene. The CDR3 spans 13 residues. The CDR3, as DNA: TGTGCCACCAGTGATTTCCTACAGGGGGAAGCTTTCTTT. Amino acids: CATSDFLQGEAFF.

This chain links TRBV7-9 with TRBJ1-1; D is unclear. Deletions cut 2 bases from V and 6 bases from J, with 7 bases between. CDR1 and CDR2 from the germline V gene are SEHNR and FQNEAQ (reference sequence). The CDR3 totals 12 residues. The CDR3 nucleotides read TGTGCCAGCAGCTTAATCCGGTCTGAAGCTTTCTTT. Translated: CASSLIRSEAFF.

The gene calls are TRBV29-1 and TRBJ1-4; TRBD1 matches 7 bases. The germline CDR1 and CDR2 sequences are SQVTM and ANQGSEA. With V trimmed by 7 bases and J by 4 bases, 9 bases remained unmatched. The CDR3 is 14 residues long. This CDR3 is CSAQQGSINEKLFF. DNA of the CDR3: TGCAGCGCCCAACAGGGGTCGATTAATGAAAAACTGTTTTTT.

CDR3 sequence reads: CASSLRGGTGYTF. As DNA, the CDR3 is TGTGCCAGCAGCCTCCGAGGGGGAACTGGCTACACCTTC. V gene TRBV5-6 combines with J gene TRBJ1-2; D may be TRBD1 (6 bases). The CDR3 has 13 amino acids. V was shortened by 4 bases and J by 7 bases, with 14 bases between the two germline ends. Germline values: CDR1 SGHDT, CDR2 YYEEEE.

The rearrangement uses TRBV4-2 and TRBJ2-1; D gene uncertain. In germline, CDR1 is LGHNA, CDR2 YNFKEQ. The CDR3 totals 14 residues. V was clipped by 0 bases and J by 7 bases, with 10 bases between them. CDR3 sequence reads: CASSQEGSENEQFF. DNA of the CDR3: TGTGCCAGCAGCCAAGAGGGTTCGGAGAATGAGCAGTTCTTC.

CDR3 DNA sequence: TGTGCCAGTAGTATATCCGGGACTAGCGGGAGTAGTACAACAGATACGCAGTATTTT. This gives the protein CASSISGTSGSSTTDTQYF. The genes are TRBV19 and TRBJ2-3, with 14 positions matching TRBD2. Trimming took 2 bases from V and 3 from J; bases not matched to a gene: 10. The CDR3 length is 19 residues. CDR1 and CDR2 from the germline V gene are LNHDA and SQIVND (reference sequence).

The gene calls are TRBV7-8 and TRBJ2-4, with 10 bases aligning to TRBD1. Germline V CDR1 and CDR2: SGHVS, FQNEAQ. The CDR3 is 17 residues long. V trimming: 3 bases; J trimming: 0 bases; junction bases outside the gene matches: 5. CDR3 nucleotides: TGTGCCAGCAGCTTGGGACAGGGGCCACTAGCCAAAAACATTCAGTACTTC. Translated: CASSLGQGPLAKNIQYF.

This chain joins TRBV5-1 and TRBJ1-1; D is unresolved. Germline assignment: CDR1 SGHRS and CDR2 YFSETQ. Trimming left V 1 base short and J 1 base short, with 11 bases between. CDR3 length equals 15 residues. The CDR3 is CASSLSSGWNTEAFF. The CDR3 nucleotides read TGCGCCAGCAGCTTGAGTTCGGGGTGGAACACTGAAGCTTTCTTT.

CDR3 amino acids: CAIRPDRAGQETQYF. The CDR3 DNA reads TGTGCCATCAGGCCTGACAGGGCGGGCCAAGAGACCCAGTACTTC. The gene calls are TRBV10-3 and TRBJ2-5; 7 bases fit TRBD1. This CDR3 has 15 amino acids. J gave up 1 base and V 6 bases, and 8 bases lay outside the gene matches. Germline V gene sequence: CDR1 ENHRY, CDR2 SYGVKD.

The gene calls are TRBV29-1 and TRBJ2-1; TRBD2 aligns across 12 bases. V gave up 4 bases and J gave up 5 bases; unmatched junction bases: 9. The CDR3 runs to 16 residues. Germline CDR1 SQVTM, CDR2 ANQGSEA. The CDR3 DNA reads TGCAGCGTTGCGGGACTAGCGGGCGATACGAACAATGAGCAGTTCTTC. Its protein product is CSVAGLAGDTNNEQFF.

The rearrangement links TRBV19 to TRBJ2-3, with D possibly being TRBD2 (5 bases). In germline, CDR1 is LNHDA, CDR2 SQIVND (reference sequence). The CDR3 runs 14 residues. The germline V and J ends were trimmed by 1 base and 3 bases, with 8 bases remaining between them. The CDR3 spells CASSIGERTDTQYF. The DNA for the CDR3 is TGTGCCAGTAGTATAGGCGAGCGGACAGATACGCAGTATTTT. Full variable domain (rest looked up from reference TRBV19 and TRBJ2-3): DGGITQSPKYLFRKEGQNVTLSCEQNLNHDAMYWYRQDPGQGLRLIYYSQIVNDFQKGDIAEGYSVSREKKESFPLTVTSAQKNPTAFYLCASSIGERTDTQYFGPGTRLTVL.

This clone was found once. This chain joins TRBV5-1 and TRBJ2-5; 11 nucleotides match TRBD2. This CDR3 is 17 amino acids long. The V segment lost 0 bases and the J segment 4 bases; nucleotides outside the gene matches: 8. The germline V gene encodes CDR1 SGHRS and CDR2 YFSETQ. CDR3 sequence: CASSLGLAGSHPETQYF. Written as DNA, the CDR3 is TGCGCCAGCAGCTTGGGACTAGCGGGAAGCCACCCAGAGACCCAGTACTTC.